This TCR beta chain was identified in a study of breast tumors, draining lymph nodes, adjacent tissues. One entry per CDR3 protein results from TCRdb running MiXCR on the multiplex PCR reads. This sample yields more than 100,000 distinct CDR3 sequences, of which about 20% are seen a single time; around 2.6% belongs to the top ten. Between the trimmed V and J ends, which lost 7 bases and 0 bases, there was a span of 10 bases. The CDR3 loop spans 14 amino acids. The germline V gene encodes CDR1 MNHEY and CDR2 SVGEGT. Findings and limits, study-wide: Luminal-like breast cancer showed significantly higher tumor–nontumor repertoire similarity than basal-like. The lymph node origin of tumor T cells was framed as consistent with a hypothesis, not demonstrated. Data fit most tumor T cells coming from lymph node, expanding in tumor.

This clonotype occurred many times. What it binds is unknown. Breast cancer patients provided tissue from their axillary draining lymph nodes. The source is a female donor with breast cancer. Some clones in this sample may be carry-over from other donors' samples. Sequencing was carried out using axillary lymph node tissue. The V and J genes are TRBV6-2 or TRBV6-3 and TRBJ2-1, with D tentatively TRBD1 or TRBD2 (5 bases each). This chain's CDR3 is CASMRGFSYNEQFF. CDR3 DNA: TGTGCCAGCATGAGGGGCTTCTCCTACAATGAGCAGTTCTTC.